This is a list of T cell receptor beta chains from one sample in a study of blood T cells in healthy people across ages. Via MiXCR, TCRdb re-called the 5' RACE reads, giving one row per CDR3 protein. The sample carries 650,000 to 900,000 distinct CDR3 sequences, about 59% recorded once. The sequencing sample was made of blood. These receptors were taken from a young man in good health. Each CDR3 is given with its conserved first and last residue. Each record gives: J gene, clone size, V gene, D gene, CDR3 DNA, CDR3 protein. The D gene is left open where the match is weak. Clone size appears in some rows only: once, few, many, or a class for an expanded clone.

TRBJ1-2 . TRBV20-1 . TGCAGTGCTCCACCCGACAGGCCCTACTATGGCTACACCTTC CSAPPDRPYYGYTF
TRBJ2-7 . TRBV29-1 . TGCAGCGTTGATGGGGGGTCAAGCTCCTACGAGCAGTACTTC CSVDGGSSSYEQYF
TRBJ2-6 . TRBV10-3 TRBD1 TGTGCCATCAGTGAGCCCGGACAGGGGAAGGTTCGCGTCCTGACTTTC CAISEPGQGKVRVLTF
TRBJ2-7 . TRBV6-5 TRBD2 TGTGCCAGCAGTTACTCTACTAGCGGGGCAACGACCGGAGGGTACGAGCAGTACTTC CASSYSTSGATTGGYEQYF
TRBJ1-2 . TRBV29-1 . TGCAGCGTCGCCCCTCCGACTGGGGAGTATGGCTACACCTTC CSVAPPTGEYGYTF
TRBJ1-4 . TRBV9 . TGTGCCAGCAGCCCCTACAGGGTCCCCACAACTAATGAAAAACTGTTTTTT CASSPYRVPTTNEKLFF
TRBJ2-7 . TRBV10-3 . TGTGCCATCAGTCAGGGTCCTAGCTCCTACGAGCAGTACTTC CAISQGPSSYEQYF
TRBJ2-5 . TRBV3-1 TRBD2 TGTGCCAGCAGCCAAGGTCTAGCGGGGATGTACCAAGAGACCCAGTACTTC CASSQGLAGMYQETQYF
TRBJ2-3 few TRBV10-3 TRBD2 TGTGCCATCAGTGATACACTAGCGGGAGAGGCAGATACGCAGTATTTT CAISDTLAGEADTQYF
TRBJ1-5 . TRBV12-3/TRBV12-4 . TGTGCCAGCAGCACCCTTAACAGGGCCTATCAGCCCCAGCATTTT CASSTLNRAYQPQHF
TRBJ2-1 . TRBV20-1 . TGCAGTGCTAGAGATTTTGGGGGGGGCCCCGATGAGCAGTTCTTC CSARDFGGGPDEQFF
TRBJ2-7 . TRBV11-1 . TGTGCCAGCAGCCCGGTTACAGGGTTCTACGAGCAGTACTTC CASSPVTGFYEQYF
TRBJ2-7 . TRBV11-2 TRBD1 TGTGCCAGCATCTTAGATAGCGAGACAGGGATTGGGTACGAGCAGTACTTC CASILDSETGIGYEQYF
TRBJ2-3 once TRBV7-2 . TGTGCCAGCAGCTCCCGACAGTCGCGGGCAGATACGCAGTATTTT CASSSRQSRADTQYF